Each of the 31 T cell receptor beta chains below was sequenced from the same sample in a study of molecular identifiers for immune sequencing clone quantification. TCRdb used MiXCR to reprocess the PCR reads, holding one entry per CDR3 protein. The sample yields hundreds of thousands of distinct CDR3 sequences, about a fifth seen once. The sequenced sample was naive CD8+ T cells from blood, with Jurkat cell RNA spiked in. Sample subset: FACS-sorted CD8+CD4-CCR7+CD45RA+ naive T cells. These receptors all stem from a human donor in good health. Some libraries in this study had Jurkat cell RNA spiked in.

About this clonotype: This may be a read error: a much more frequent sequence differs by one nucleotide. The chain employs TRBV2 and TRBJ2-5, with D maybe TRBD2 (6 bases). Germline CDR1 SNHLY, CDR2 FYNNEI. The CDR3 has 14 amino acids. CDR3 DNA: TGTGCCAGGGAGCTGGCGGGGCTACAAGAGGCCCAGTACTTC. Protein product: CARELAGLQEAQYF.

A word on this clonotype: A much larger clone lies one base from this, so it may be a read error. Because the CDR3 is missing its conserved closing phenylalanine or tryptophan, this is likely a read error. The rearrangement links TRBV30 to TRBJ2-2; D tentatively reads TRBD1 or TRBD2 (5 bases each). This CDR3 spans 13 amino acids. V lost 7 bases and J 0 bases, leaving 9 bases between the germline ends. Germline CDR1 and CDR2: GTSNPN and SVGIG (reference sequence). The CDR3 DNA sequence: TGTGCCTCTCTGGGACCGAACACCGGGGAGCTGTTTTGT. Translated, it gives CASLGPNTGELFC.

This clonotype has a count of ten or more. V usage is TRBV6-6 and J usage is TRBJ1-3; no definite D call. The germline CDR1 and CDR2 sequences are MNHNY and SVGAGI (reference sequence). This CDR3 contains 15 residues. V was trimmed by 7 bases and J by 0 bases, leaving 13 bases between them. The CDR3 protein is CASTPGRSSGNTIYF. CDR3 coding DNA: TGTGCCAGCACCCCCGGACGGAGCTCTGGAAACACCATATATTTT.

This clonotype was recorded at least ten times. The CDR3 loop reads CSVEPGSPLQETQYF. CDR3 DNA sequence: TGCAGCGTTGAACCCGGGAGTCCCCTCCAAGAGACCCAGTACTTC. The V and J genes are TRBV29-1 and TRBJ2-5, with a possible D match to TRBD2 (6 bases). The CDR3 consists of 15 residues. Germline V lookup: CDR1 SQVTM, CDR2 ANQGSEA. Deletions cut 2 bases from V and 1 base from J, with 14 bases between.

This clonotype was recorded at least ten times. CDR3 sequence: CASSLARSEQYF. The CDR3 bases are TGTGCCAGCAGCTTAGCTAGGTCTGAGCAGTACTTC. The gene calls are TRBV7-9 and TRBJ2-7; D gene uncertain. Trimming removed 0 bases at V and 7 bases at J, with 7 bases between. This CDR3 has 12 amino acids. Per the germline V gene, CDR1 is SEHNR and CDR2 is FQNEAQ (reference sequence). The complete variable domain, with remaining parts taken from reference TRBV7-9 and TRBJ2-7, reads DTGVSQNPRHKITKRGQNVTFRCDPISEHNRLYWYRQTLGQGPEFLTYFQNEAQLEKSRLLSDRFSAERPKGSFSTLEIQRTEQGDSAMYLCASSLARSEQYFGPGTRLTVT.

This clonotype appeared many times. This chain uses TRBV27 with TRBJ2-2, with TRBD2 identical over 11 bases. With V trimmed by 5 bases and J by 7 bases, 15 bases remained unmatched. The germline gives CDR1 MNHEY, CDR2 SMNVEV (reference sequence). The CDR3 is 18 amino acids. The CDR3 sequence: CASSDTTSGGLYGGELFF. The CDR3 DNA follows: TGTGCCAGCAGTGACACTACTAGCGGGGGCCTCTACGGCGGGGAGCTGTTTTTT.

This clonotype was recorded many times. This chain joins TRBV2 and TRBJ1-1, with TRBD1 as a possible D gene (5 bases). Per the germline V gene, CDR1 is SNHLY and CDR2 is FYNNEI. With 2 bases removed from V and 0 bases from J, the gap between germline ends came to 16 bases. The CDR3 is 17 amino acids. The CDR3 DNA is TGTGCCAGCAGTGAATATCATTTGGGACTCATGAACACTGAAGCTTTCTTT. Encoded protein: CASSEYHLGLMNTEAFF.

This clonotype was recorded many times. The rearrangement uses TRBV23-1 and TRBJ1-2; maybe TRBD1 (5 bases). TRBV23-1 is an ORF, with its function uncertain. V shed 4 bases and J shed 3 bases, with 12 bases lying between them. This CDR3 is 14 amino acids long. In DNA form, the CDR3 reads TGCGCCAGCAGTCCCTGGGACGGACACTATGGCTACACCTTC. Its translation: CASSPWDGHYGYTF.

This clonotype was found a few times. The rearrangement joins TRBV14 to TRBJ1-1; D might be TRBD1 (5 bases). Trimming left V 2 bases short and J 7 bases short, with 14 bases between. The CDR3 loop spans 14 amino acids. Germline V gene lookup returns CDR1 SGHDN and CDR2 FVKESK. CDR3 in amino acids: CASSQTRDFLEAFF. In DNA form, the CDR3 reads TGTGCCAGCAGCCAAACTAGGGACTTCCTTGAAGCTTTCTTT.

V and J are TRBV7-9 and TRBJ2-3; tentatively, D is TRBD2 (7 bases). Germline V gives CDR1 SEHNR, CDR2 FQNEAQ (reference sequence). V lost 2 bases and J lost 6, with 15 bases in between. CDR3 length: 15 residues. The CDR3 loop is CASSLRGGASDTQYF. CDR3 DNA sequence: TGTGCCAGCAGCTTAAGGGGGGGGGCTTCGGATACGCAGTATTTT. Filled out from reference TRBV7-9 and TRBJ2-3, the complete variable domain reads DTGVSQNPRHKITKRGQNVTFRCDPISEHNRLYWYRQTLGQGPEFLTYFQNEAQLEKSRLLSDRFSAERPKGSFSTLEIQRTEQGDSAMYLCASSLRGGASDTQYFGPGTRLTVL.

The V and J genes are TRBV20-1 and TRBJ1-1; TRBD1 is a possible D gene (5 bases). Per germline, CDR1 DFQATT and CDR2 SNEGSKA (reference sequence). V gave up 4 bases and J gave up 4 bases, with 16 bases separating them. CDR3 length: 14 amino acids. The CDR3 DNA reads as TGCAGTGCTACCAGGGACGGATCCGGCACTGAAGCTTTCTTT. Protein product: CSATRDGSGTEAFF.

Ten or more counts support this clonotype. The chain has TRBV9 and TRBJ2-7; D possibly uses TRBD1 or TRBD2 (5 bases each). Germline CDR1 SGDLS, CDR2 YYNGEE. V was cut by 0 bases and J by 5 bases, with 18 bases left in between. CDR3 size: 16 residues. The CDR3 coding sequence is TGTGCCAGCAGCGTAGACGGGGCAGGCCCTGCCAACGAGCAGTACTTC. Protein: CASSVDGAGPANEQYF.

Ten or more counts support this clonotype. V usage is TRBV7-2 and J usage is TRBJ2-6; 7 bases match TRBD1. This CDR3 has 18 residues. V lost 3 bases and J lost 0; bases outside the gene matches: 8. Germline lookup yields CDR1 SGHTA and CDR2 FQGNSA. The CDR3 here is CASSFGTAPNSGANVLTF. CDR3 coding DNA: TGTGCCAGCAGCTTCGGGACAGCCCCTAACTCTGGGGCCAACGTCCTGACTTTC.

This clonotype was recorded many times. CDR3 sequence (DNA): TGTGCCAGCAGCCAAGGACTAGCCTACTACGAGCAGTACTTC. Its translation is CASSQGLAYYEQYF. The chain employs TRBV4-2 and TRBJ2-7, with 7 nucleotides matching TRBD2. Germline CDR1 is LGHNA and CDR2 is YNFKEQ. V lost 1 base to trimming and J lost 3 bases; unmatched junction nucleotides: 3. CDR3 size: 14 residues.

For this clonotype: A much bigger clone sits one base away, suggesting this may be a read error. The rearrangement joins TRBV29-1 to TRBJ2-3; D is perhaps TRBD1 (6 bases). The germline V gene has CDR1 SQVTM and CDR2 ANQGSEA. The CDR3 consists of 16 residues. CDR3 nucleotide sequence: TGCAGCGTTGAAGATGTCGCAGGGGAACCCACAGATGCGCAGTATTTT. Protein sequence: CSVEDVAGEPTDAQYF.

Remarks on this clonotype: A read error may be the cause here, since a much bigger clone is one base away. The CDR3 protein is CTSSRSSGASYEQYF. Here the CDR3 DNA reads TGCACCAGCAGCCGTTCTAGCGGGGCTTCCTACGAGCAGTACTTC. The chain links TRBV4-3 to TRBJ2-7; 9 positions agree with TRBD2. The germline V gene encodes CDR1 LGHNA and CDR2 YSLEER. The CDR3 is 15 amino acids.

This clonotype was seen repeatedly, ten times or more. This chain connects TRBV14 to TRBJ2-5; D is uncertain. Germline V gene lookup returns CDR1 SGHDN and CDR2 FVKESK. The CDR3 covers 15 residues. The V and J ends lost 1 base and 4 bases respectively, with 13 bases between them. The CDR3 region has the DNA TGTGCCAGCAGCCAAGTAGGTGATTCCCGAGAGACCCAGTACTTC. The encoded protein is CASSQVGDSRETQYF.

As for this clonotype: Just one base apart from a much larger clone, this may be a read error. V usage is TRBV4-1 and J usage is TRBJ1-1; no definite D call. Germline CDR1 MGHRA, CDR2 YSYEKL. The CDR3 has 15 residues. DNA for the CDR3: TGCGCCAGCAGCCAAGCTGGAGGTTTGAACACTGCAGCTTTCTTT. Residues: CASSQAGGLNTAAFF.

This clonotype was counted ten times or more. The gene calls are TRBV12-3 or TRBV12-4 and TRBJ2-3; D perhaps matches TRBD2 (5 bases). Trimming left V 7 bases short and J 7 bases short, with 21 bases between. This CDR3 has 15 amino acids. CDR3 residues: CASTTTGEAGNTQYF. Here the CDR3 DNA reads TGTGCCAGCACCACAACTGGAGAGGCGGGTAATACGCAGTATTTT.

The CDR3 region is CASSYPAARIFGSSQETQYF. The CDR3, as DNA: TGTGCCAGCAGTTACCCCGCCGCGAGAATCTTTGGCTCTAGCCAAGAGACCCAGTACTTC. The chain uses TRBV6-2 or TRBV6-3 and TRBJ2-5; D is uncertain. Between the trimmed V and J ends, which lost 2 bases and 1 base, there was a span of 26 bases. The germline gives CDR1 MNHEY, CDR2 SVGEGT. The CDR3 consists of 20 residues.

This clonotype was counted ten times or more. This chain joins TRBV7-9 and TRBJ1-5; D is perhaps TRBD1 (5 bases). The CDR3 length is 15 residues. V lost 1 base to trimming and J lost 0 bases, with 7 bases between them. Germline-derived CDR1 and CDR2 are SEHNR and FQNEAQ (reference sequence). Written as DNA, the CDR3 is TGTGCCAGCAGCTTAGATGGGGGTAGCAATCAGCCCCAGCATTTT. Translation: CASSLDGGSNQPQHF. The full variable domain, its missing parts supplied by reference TRBV7-9 and TRBJ1-5, is DTGVSQNPRHKITKRGQNVTFRCDPISEHNRLYWYRQTLGQGPEFLTYFQNEAQLEKSRLLSDRFSAERPKGSFSTLEIQRTEQGDSAMYLCASSLDGGSNQPQHFGDGTRLSIL.

A note on this clonotype: This may come from a read error, since a much larger clone is one base off. The V call is TRBV28, the J call TRBJ1-1; no clear D gene. V lost 5 bases, J lost 0 bases, and 7 bases lay in between. The length of the CDR3 is 13 residues. The germline V gene has CDR1 MDHEN and CDR2 SYDVKM. CDR3 residues: CASSTHMNTEAFF. The CDR3 DNA reads as TGTGCCAGCAGTACACATATGAACACTGAAGCTTTCTTT.

There are many counts of this clonotype. The CDR3 loop reads CSALSDEQYF. In DNA form, the CDR3 reads TGCAGCGCCCTCTCGGACGAGCAGTACTTC. The chain couples TRBV29-1 to TRBJ2-7; D remains unclear. V lost 7 bases and J lost 5, with 9 bases in between. The CDR3 is 10 residues long. Per the germline V gene, CDR1 is SQVTM and CDR2 is ANQGSEA.

V usage is TRBV6-1 and J usage is TRBJ2-2; no definite D call. The CDR3 has 15 amino acids. Germline V CDR1 and CDR2: MNHNS, SASEGT. Trimming shortened V by 3 bases and J by 0 bases, and 8 bases separated the two germline ends. The CDR3 reads CASSDGVSNTGELFF. CDR3 sequence (DNA): TGTGCCAGCAGTGATGGGGTTTCGAACACCGGGGAGCTGTTTTTT.

This clonotype has ten or more counts. The rearrangement joins TRBV20-1 to TRBJ1-5; the match to TRBD1 covers 7 bases. CDR1 is DFQATT and CDR2 is SNEGSKA in the germline V gene (reference sequence). The CDR3 spans 12 residues. V dropped 6 bases and J dropped 5; count of bases not matched to a gene: 4. This CDR3 reads CSASRGDQPQHF. DNA of the CDR3: TGCAGTGCCTCCAGGGGGGATCAGCCCCAGCATTTT.

The gene calls are TRBV20-1 and TRBJ2-1; 8 positions match TRBD2. The CDR3 length is 16 residues. With 0 bases clipped from V and 4 bases from J, the junction kept 8 bases outside the gene matches. Looked up from germline, CDR1 is DFQATT and CDR2 is SNEGSKA (reference sequence). The CDR3 spells CSARDSLAGQYNEQFF. The CDR3 region has the DNA TGCAGTGCTAGAGATTCTCTAGCGGGTCAGTACAATGAGCAGTTCTTC.

This clonotype was seen repeatedly, ten times or more. This sequence joins TRBV12-3 or TRBV12-4 and TRBJ2-3; D is undetermined. This CDR3 comprises 13 residues. V was pared by 3 bases and J by 6 bases, with 10 bases between. CDR3 bases: TGTGCCAGCAGTTTGGGTAGCTGGGATACGCAGTATTTT. Translation gives CASSLGSWDTQYF.

The table lists this clonotype with a few counts. This chain joins TRBV7-8 and TRBJ2-7; the D gene is possibly TRBD2 (5 bases). The V and J ends lost 4 bases and 0 bases respectively, with 13 bases between them. The CDR3 is 15 amino acids. CDR1 and CDR2 (germline): SGHVS, FQNEAQ. CDR3 protein: CASSSWTQFSYEQYF. CDR3 DNA sequence: TGTGCCAGCAGCTCCTGGACTCAGTTCTCCTACGAGCAGTACTTC.

This clonotype was seen ten or more times. The V gene is TRBV7-2, the J gene TRBJ2-6; 10 bases are a match to TRBD1. V lost 3 bases, J lost 0 bases, and 11 bases stayed unmatched. CDR1 and CDR2 (germline): SGHTA, FQGNSA. The CDR3 extends over 20 amino acids. CDR3 DNA: TGTGCCAGCAGCTTTAGCCCCGGGACAGGGGTTTTCTCTGGGGCCAACGTCCTGACTTTC. Translating gives CASSFSPGTGVFSGANVLTF.

This clonotype was found many times. V usage is TRBV12-3 or TRBV12-4 and J usage is TRBJ1-4; D might be TRBD1 (5 bases). The germline V and J ends were trimmed by 3 bases and 8 bases, with 10 bases remaining between them. The CDR3 totals 13 residues. CDR3 sequence: CASSFIGGEKLFF. The CDR3 nucleotides read TGTGCCAGCAGTTTTATTGGGGGGGAAAAACTGTTTTTT.

The sample holds many counts of this clonotype. CDR3 bases: TGTGCCAGCAGTTCGGACAACGAAGGGTACACAGATACGCAGTATTTT. Translating gives CASSSDNEGYTDTQYF. The gene calls are TRBV28 and TRBJ2-3, with D tentatively TRBD1 (5 bases). This CDR3 contains 16 residues. Trimming left V 4 bases short and J 2 bases short, with 16 bases between. CDR1 and CDR2 from the germline V gene are MDHEN and SYDVKM.